Listed below are T cell receptor beta chains from one sample, sequenced in a study of blood T cell repertoires in COVID-19. Only in-frame clones appear in the TCRdb table, and some are missing; sequencing was by immunoSEQ multiplex PCR. The data show roughly 90,000 clones, approximately 86% seen once. The sample consisted of peripheral blood. The source of these receptors is a human donor in a cohort sampled during active COVID-19. Both conserved end residues are part of each CDR3. D genes are given only for firm matches. For some rows the clone size is stated as once, few or many, or as a class when expanded; others skip it.

j_gene,d_gene,abundance,v_gene,CDR3nt,CDR3aa
TRBJ2-3,.,.,TRBV19,TGTGCCAGTAAATCCGGGATACTAATGGCGGATACGCAGTATTTT,CASKSGILMADTQYF
TRBJ2-2,.,.,TRBV27,TGTGCCAGCAGTTTATCCACCGGCGCGGTAATGAACACCGGGGAGCTGTTTTTT,CASSLSTGAVMNTGELFF
TRBJ1-4,TRBD1,.,TRBV7-9,TGTGCCAGCAGCGCGGACAGGGTCATAGGGAAACTGTTTTTT,CASSADRVIGKLFF
TRBJ1-6,.,once,TRBV4-1,TGCGCCAGCAGCCAAGCCCCGTACGGCTCCTATAATTCACCCCTCCACTTT,CASSQAPYGSYNSPLHF
TRBJ2-1,.,.,TRBV10-3,TGTGCCATCAGTGCACAGGGACGACCCAATGAGCAGTTCTTC,CAISAQGRPNEQFF
TRBJ1-1,.,.,TRBV5-1,TGCGCCAGCAGCTCCCTCAGCGGGGGAAGTGACACTGAAGCTTTCTTT,CASSSLSGGSDTEAFF
TRBJ2-1,.,once,TRBV4-2,TGTGCCAGCAGCCGGGCGGGACTGGATAGTCCCAATGAGCAGTTCTTC,CASSRAGLDSPNEQFF
TRBJ2-7,TRBD1,.,TRBV7-7,TGTGCTAGCAGCCAGGGACAGGGGGAAACCTACGAGCAGTACTTC,CASSQGQGETYEQYF
TRBJ2-3,.,once,TRBV7-9,TGTGCCAGCAGCCAAGGACAGAGTGGGAGCACAGATACGCAGTATTTT,CASSQGQSGSTDTQYF
TRBJ1-2,.,.,TRBV10-3,TGTGCCATCAGTGAGGGGAGCTATGGCTACACCTTC,CAISEGSYGYTF
TRBJ2-1,TRBD2,.,TRBV27,TGTGCCAGCAGTCCTAGCGGGAGCTGGGAGAATGAGCAGTTCTTC,CASSPSGSWENEQFF
TRBJ1-3,.,once,TRBV10-3,TGTGCCATCAGTGAACAAGGACAGCGGGGAAACACCATATATTTT,CAISEQGQRGNTIYF
TRBJ1-2,TRBD1,once,TRBV3-1/TRBV3-2,TGTGCCAGCAGCCAAGAAAGCCAGGGGGTGCTGAGGGATTATGGCTACACCTTC,CASSQESQGVLRDYGYTF
TRBJ2-1,TRBD2,.,TRBV3-1/TRBV3-2,TGTGCCAGCAGCCAAGATTCCCGGGAGGGATACAATGAGCAGTTCTTC,CASSQDSREGYNEQFF
TRBJ1-2,TRBD1,.,TRBV4-3,TGCGCCAGCAGCCGGGGGACAGGGACCTATGGCTACACCTTC,CASSRGTGTYGYTF
TRBJ2-7,TRBD2,.,TRBV27,TGTGCCAGCAGTTTACGGACTAGCGGGGGGAACTACGAGCAGTACTTC,CASSLRTSGGNYEQYF
TRBJ1-2,.,.,TRBV5-6,TGTGCCAGCAGCTTCGGACCGGGGGAGGGCTATGGCTACACCTTC,CASSFGPGEGYGYTF
TRBJ2-2,TRBD2,.,TRBV30,TGTGCCTGGCGCGGGGGTGGTAGGGAGCTGTTTTTT,CAWRGGGRELFF
TRBJ2-2,TRBD2,.,TRBV27,TGTGCCAGCAGTTTATCGTTGCGGGGGGACACCGGGGAGCTGTTTTTT,CASSLSLRGDTGELFF
TRBJ2-2,.,.,TRBV27,TGTGCCAGCAGTTTACCCTTTGGCGGGATTAACACCGGGGAGCTGTTTTTT,CASSLPFGGINTGELFF
TRBJ2-3,.,.,TRBV6-5,TGTGCCAGCAGTTATGACCTAGTCACAGATACGCAGTATTTT,CASSYDLVTDTQYF
TRBJ2-7,.,once,TRBV27,TGTGCCAGCGGACCCCTAGGGGAACCCTACGAGCAGTACTTC,CASGPLGEPYEQYF
TRBJ2-7,.,.,TRBV12-3/TRBV12-4,TGTGCCAGCAGCACCACAGGTTACGAGCAGTACTTC,CASSTTGYEQYF
TRBJ2-1,TRBD2,.,TRBV9,TGTGCCAGCAGCTCAGCTAGCGGGAAGAATGAGCAGTTCTTC,CASSSASGKNEQFF
TRBJ2-7,.,.,TRBV4-3,TGCGCCAGCAGCCAAGCGTGGACAGACAACTACGAGCAGTACTTC,CASSQAWTDNYEQYF
TRBJ2-2,.,.,TRBV10-3,TGTGCCATCAGTGAGCCTCGGGGGGCGGCCGGGGAGCTGTTTTTT,CAISEPRGAAGELFF
TRBJ2-5,.,few,TRBV5-1,TGCGCCAGCAGCTCGTTCCAGAACCAAGAGACCCAGTACTTC,CASSSFQNQETQYF
TRBJ1-1,.,.,TRBV20-1,TGCAGTGCTAGTGGGCTCTTGAACACTGAAGCTTTCTTT,CSASGLLNTEAFF
TRBJ2-3,TRBD2,.,TRBV5-1,TGCGCCAGCAGCGTGACTAGCGGGGGGGCCAACACAGATACGCAGTATTTT,CASSVTSGGANTDTQYF
TRBJ1-6,.,.,TRBV5-6,TGTGCCAGCAGCCGAGAGACGGCGGGCGCGACTGGTTCACCCCTCCACTTT,CASSRETAGATGSPLHF
TRBJ1-5,.,.,TRBV28,TGTGCCAGCAGTTTAAGGTACAGGGTGAGCAATCAGCCCCAGCATTTT,CASSLRYRVSNQPQHF
TRBJ2-7,TRBD2,few,TRBV11-2,TGTGCCAGCAGCTGGGGGTGGGCGGGAGTATCCGAGCAGTACTTC,CASSWGWAGVSEQYF
TRBJ2-7,.,.,TRBV29-1,TGCAGCGCCGTATCACAGGGCGGGGGCCCCGAGCAGTACTTC,CSAVSQGGGPEQYF
TRBJ1-2,.,.,TRBV7-2,TGTGCCAGCAGCTTAGGCAGGGGACGGGGCTACACCTTC,CASSLGRGRGYTF
TRBJ2-7,TRBD2,.,TRBV6-6,TGTGCCAGCAATTCCCGGACTAGCGGGAGGGTCTACGAGCAGTACTTC,CASNSRTSGRVYEQYF
TRBJ2-1,.,.,TRBV30,TGTGCCTGGAGTCCCGGACAGTCTTACAATGAGCAGTTCTTC,CAWSPGQSYNEQFF
TRBJ2-3,.,.,TRBV5-1,TGCGCCAGCAGCTTGGGCTCGAGGGCAGATACGCAGTATTTT,CASSLGSRADTQYF
TRBJ2-2,TRBD1,.,TRBV7-2,TGTGCCAGCAGCTTAGACAGGGGAACCGGGGAGCTGTTTTTT,CASSLDRGTGELFF
TRBJ2-1,.,once,TRBV7-9,TGTGCCAGCAGCTTATTGGTGGGAGTAAGAAATGAGCAGTTCTTC,CASSLLVGVRNEQFF
TRBJ2-7,TRBD1,.,TRBV6-1,TGTGCCAGCAGTGAAGACGGGACAGGGGGCTACGAGCAGTACTTC,CASSEDGTGGYEQYF
TRBJ2-5,.,.,TRBV4-2,TGTGCCAGCAGCCAAGATGGAACAGACCAAGAGACCCAGTACTTC,CASSQDGTDQETQYF